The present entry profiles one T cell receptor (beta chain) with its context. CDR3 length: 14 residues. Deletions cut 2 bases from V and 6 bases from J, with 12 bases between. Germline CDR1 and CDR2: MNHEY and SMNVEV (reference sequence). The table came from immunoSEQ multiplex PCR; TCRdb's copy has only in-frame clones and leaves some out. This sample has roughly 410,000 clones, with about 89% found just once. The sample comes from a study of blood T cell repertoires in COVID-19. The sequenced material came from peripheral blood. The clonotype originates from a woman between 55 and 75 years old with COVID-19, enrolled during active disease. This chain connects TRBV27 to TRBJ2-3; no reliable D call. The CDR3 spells CASSLLALRDTQYF. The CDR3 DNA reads TGTGCCAGCAGTTTACTCGCCCTCAGGGATACGCAGTATTTT.